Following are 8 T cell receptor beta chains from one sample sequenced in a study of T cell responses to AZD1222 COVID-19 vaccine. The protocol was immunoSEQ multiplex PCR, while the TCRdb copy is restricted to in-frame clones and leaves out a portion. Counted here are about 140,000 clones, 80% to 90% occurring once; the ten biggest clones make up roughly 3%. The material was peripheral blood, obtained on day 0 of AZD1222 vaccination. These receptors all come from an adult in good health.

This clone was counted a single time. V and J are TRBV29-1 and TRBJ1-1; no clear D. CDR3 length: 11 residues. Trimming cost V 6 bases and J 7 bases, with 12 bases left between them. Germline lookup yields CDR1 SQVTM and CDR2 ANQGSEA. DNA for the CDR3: TGCAGCGTCGTCATGTATCGTGAAGCTTTCTTT. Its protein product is CSVVMYREAFF.

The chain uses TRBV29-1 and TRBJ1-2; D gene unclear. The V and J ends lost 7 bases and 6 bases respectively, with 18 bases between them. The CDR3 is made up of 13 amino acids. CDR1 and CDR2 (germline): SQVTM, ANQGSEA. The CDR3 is CSALFRVRNGYTF. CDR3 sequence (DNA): TGCAGCGCTCTATTCCGGGTCCGGAATGGCTACACCTTC.

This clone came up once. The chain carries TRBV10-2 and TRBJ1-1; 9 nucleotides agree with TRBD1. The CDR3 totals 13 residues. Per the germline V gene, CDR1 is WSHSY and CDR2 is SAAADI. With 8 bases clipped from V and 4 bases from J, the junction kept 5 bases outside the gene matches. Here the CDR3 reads CASRQGVFTEAFF. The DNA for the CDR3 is TGCGCCAGCCGACAGGGGGTCTTCACTGAAGCTTTCTTT.

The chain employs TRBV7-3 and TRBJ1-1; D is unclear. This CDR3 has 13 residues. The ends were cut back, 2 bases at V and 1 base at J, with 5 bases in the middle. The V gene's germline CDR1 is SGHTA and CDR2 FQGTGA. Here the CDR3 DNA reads TGTGCCAGCAGCTTAGGCCGGAACACTGAAGCTTTCTTT. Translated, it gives CASSLGRNTEAFF.

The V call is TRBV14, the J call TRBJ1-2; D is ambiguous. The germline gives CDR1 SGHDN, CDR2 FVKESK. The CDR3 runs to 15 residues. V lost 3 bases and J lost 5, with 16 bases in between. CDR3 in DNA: TGTGCCAGCAGCCAGCTCGGAGAGACGGCATATGGCTACACCTTC. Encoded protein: CASSQLGETAYGYTF. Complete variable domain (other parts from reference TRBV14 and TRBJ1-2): EAGVTQFPSHSVIEKGQTVTLRCDPISGHDNLYWYRRVMGKEIKFLLHFVKESKQDESGMPNNRFLAERTGGTYSTLKVQPAELEDSGVYFCASSQLGETAYGYTFGSGTRLTVV.

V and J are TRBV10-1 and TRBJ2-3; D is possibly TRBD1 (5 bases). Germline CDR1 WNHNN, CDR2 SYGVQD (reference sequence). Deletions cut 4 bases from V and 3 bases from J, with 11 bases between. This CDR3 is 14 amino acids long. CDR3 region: CASSGTKGTDTQYF. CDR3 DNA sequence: TGCGCCAGCAGTGGGACAAAGGGGACAGATACGCAGTATTTT.

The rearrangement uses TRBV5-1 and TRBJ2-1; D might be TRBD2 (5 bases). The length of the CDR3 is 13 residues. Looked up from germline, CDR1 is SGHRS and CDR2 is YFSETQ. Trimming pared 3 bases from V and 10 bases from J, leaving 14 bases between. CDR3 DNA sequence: TGCGCCAGCAGCTCCCACTGGGGAGCGGAGCAGTTCTTC. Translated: CASSSHWGAEQFF.

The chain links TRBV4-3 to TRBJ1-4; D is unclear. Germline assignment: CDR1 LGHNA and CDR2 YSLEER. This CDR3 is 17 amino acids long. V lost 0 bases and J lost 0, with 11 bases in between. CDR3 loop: CASSQDLHLATNEKLFF. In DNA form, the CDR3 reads TGCGCCAGCAGCCAAGATCTACACCTCGCAACTAATGAAAAACTGTTTTTT.